This T cell receptor beta chain was sequenced during a study of OX40 agonist ivuxolimab in advanced cancers. The CDR3 runs 17 residues. V lost 0 bases to trimming and J lost 7 bases; unmatched junction nucleotides: 8. The V gene's germline CDR1 is MRHNA and CDR2 SNTAGT. This clone was recorded once. Measured with immunoSEQ multiplex PCR; TCRdb has only the in-frame clones, and not every one. Of tens of thousands of clones listed, approximately 78% are singletons. The rearrangement uses TRBV6-4 and TRBJ2-1, with TRBD2 identical over 11 bases. This receptor was identified in an adult with an advanced solid tumor such as melanoma, head and neck, liver or kidney cancer. Sequenced material: CD4+ or CD8+ T cells sorted from blood, taken in a trial of the OX40 agonist ivuxolimab. As DNA, the CDR3 is TGTGCCAGCAGTGACTCGACTAGCGGGACCTATAAAAATGAGCAGTTCTTC. Its protein product is CASSDSTSGTYKNEQFF.